The next 32 T cell receptor beta chains were all read from a single sample in a study of OX40 agonist ivuxolimab in advanced cancers. Sequencing was performed with immunoSEQ multiplex PCR; in TCRdb, only in-frame clones are kept and a portion is missing. The data show 98,000 or so clones, roughly nine tenths seen once. This sample comprised CD4+ or CD8+ T cells sorted from blood, obtained in a trial of the OX40 agonist ivuxolimab. The receptors were gathered from an adult with an advanced solid tumor such as melanoma, head and neck, liver or kidney cancer.

This clone was found many times. The chain employs TRBV28 and TRBJ2-2; D uncertain. CDR1 is MDHEN, CDR2 SYDVKM, per germline. CDR3 size: 11 residues. V was trimmed by 5 bases and J by 6 bases, leaving 4 bases between them. The CDR3: CASSGAGELFF. The CDR3 DNA reads as TGTGCCAGCAGTGGGGCCGGGGAGCTGTTTTTT. The complete variable domain, with remaining parts taken from reference TRBV28 and TRBJ2-2, reads DVKVTQSSRYLVKRTGEKVFLECVQDMDHENMFWYRQDPGLGLRLIYFSYDVKMKEKGDIPEGYSVSREKKERFSLILESASTNQTSMYLCASSGAGELFFGEGSRLTVL.

This clone has only one observation. This chain joins TRBV2 and TRBJ2-6, with D maybe TRBD2 (6 bases). Trimming stripped 6 bases from V and 4 bases from J, with 13 bases between. The CDR3 loop spans 15 amino acids. Per the germline V gene, CDR1 is SNHLY and CDR2 is FYNNEI. CDR3 bases: TGTGCCAGCAGCCAAAGGAGGGAGGGGGCCAACGTCCTGACTTTC. Protein product: CASSQRREGANVLTF.

The chain has TRBV7-9 and TRBJ2-1; D perhaps matches TRBD2 (5 bases). Trimming left V 4 bases short and J 10 bases short, with 8 bases between. Per the germline V gene, CDR1 is SEHNR and CDR2 is FQNEAQ (reference sequence). The CDR3 runs 11 residues. CDR3 residues: CASSSQREQFF. CDR3 nucleotides: TGTGCCAGCAGCTCCCAGCGGGAGCAGTTCTTC.

The V and J genes are TRBV10-3 and TRBJ2-3, with D maybe TRBD2 (6 bases). V was clipped by 7 bases and J by 2 bases, with 13 bases between them. This CDR3 is built from 14 residues. Germline V lookup: CDR1 ENHRY, CDR2 SYGVKD. CDR3 sequence (DNA): TGTGCCATCAACGAGCGGGCGCTCACAGATACGCAGTATTTT. The encoded protein is CAINERALTDTQYF.

The chain combines TRBV7-9 with TRBJ2-1; TRBD2 matches at 13 bases. The CDR3 is 15 residues long. Germline V lookup: CDR1 SEHNR, CDR2 FQNEAQ (reference sequence). Trimming removed 10 bases from V and 4 bases from J; junction bases left unmatched: 7. This CDR3 is CATTTGLAGYNEQFF. The DNA of the CDR3 is TGTGCCACCACGACGGGACTAGCGGGGTACAATGAGCAGTTCTTC.

J is TRBJ2-6 and V is TRBV19, with D unresolved. Per the germline V gene, CDR1 is LNHDA and CDR2 is SQIVND (reference sequence). This CDR3 has 11 amino acids. Trimming stripped 1 base from V and 10 bases from J, with 2 bases between. In nucleotides, the CDR3 is TGTGCCAGTAGTATAGGGAACGTCCTGACTTTC. Translating it yields CASSIGNVLTF.

The rearrangement links TRBV6-5 to TRBJ2-7; either TRBD1 or TRBD2 may supply D (6 bases each). Germline V gene lookup returns CDR1 MNHEY and CDR2 SVGAGI. V lost 11 bases and J 0 bases, leaving 20 bases between the germline ends. The CDR3 consists of 15 residues. The CDR3 DNA reads TGTGCCCCCAAGGGGGGTAGACGGTCCTCCTACGAGCAGTACGTC. Translated: CAPKGGRRSSYEQYV.

V usage is TRBV7-9 and J usage is TRBJ1-2, with a possible D match to TRBD1 (5 bases). Germline assignment: CDR1 SEHNR and CDR2 FQNEAQ (reference sequence). Trimming pared 4 bases from V and 8 bases from J, leaving 26 bases between. The CDR3 contains 17 residues. The CDR3 spells CASSSYYQAGTYNGYTF. Here the CDR3 DNA reads TGTGCCAGCAGCTCCTATTACCAGGCAGGGACCTATAACGGCTACACCTTC.

J is TRBJ2-1 and V is TRBV7-7; D is possibly TRBD1 or TRBD2 (5 bases each). Germline values: CDR1 SSHAT, CDR2 FNYEAQ (reference sequence). CDR3 length equals 12 residues. V gave up 5 bases and J gave up 12 bases, with 14 bases separating them. The CDR3 sequence: CASSPEGFGQFF. The CDR3 region has the DNA TGTGCCAGCAGCCCCGAGGGGTTTGGGCAGTTCTTC.

The chain recombines TRBV28 with TRBJ1-1; D is unclear. Trimming took 3 bases from V and 1 from J, leaving 6 bases between them. This CDR3 comprises 13 residues. CDR1 and CDR2 (germline): MDHEN, SYDVKM. CDR3 amino acids: CASSFVENTEAFF. Here the CDR3 DNA reads TGTGCCAGCAGTTTCGTGGAGAACACTGAAGCTTTCTTT.

The V gene is TRBV18, the J gene TRBJ2-6; 7 positions match TRBD1. CDR3 size: 16 residues. V was pared by 4 bases and J by 4 bases, with 7 bases of the junction left unmatched. Per germline, CDR1 KGHSH and CDR2 LQKENI. CDR3 sequence (DNA): TGTGCCAGCTCACTCCCGACAGGGACCGGGGCCAACGTCCTGACTTTC. Encoded protein: CASSLPTGTGANVLTF.

As for this clone: Distinct nucleotide sequences in the sample also encode this CDR3. The chain uses TRBV5-1 and TRBJ2-2; D remains ambiguous. This CDR3 comprises 14 residues. The ends were cut back, 6 bases at V and 0 bases at J, with 9 bases in the middle. The germline gives CDR1 SGHRS, CDR2 YFSETQ. CDR3: CASNPRPNTGELFF. The CDR3 region has the DNA TGCGCCAGCAACCCCAGGCCGAACACCGGGGAGCTGTTTTTT.

Of note for this clone: The junction differs from germline at one of its ends, possibly a read error. The V call is TRBV7-9, the J call TRBJ2-1; D may be TRBD2 (5 bases). Germline-derived CDR1 and CDR2 are SEHNR and FQNEAQ (reference sequence). The CDR3 loop spans 12 amino acids. The DNA for the CDR3 is TGTGCCAGCAGCAAGGACCGGACTGAGAAGTTCTTC. It translates to CASSKDRTEKFF.

This chain joins TRBV30 and TRBJ1-5, with unresolved D. The V gene lost 2 bases and the J gene lost 3 bases, with 8 bases spanning the gap. Germline V gives CDR1 GTSNPN, CDR2 SVGIG (reference sequence). The CDR3 loop spans 13 amino acids. Written as DNA, the CDR3 is TGTGCCTGGAGTTCCGGCCCCAATCAGCCCCAGCATTTT. It yields the protein CAWSSGPNQPQHF.

The gene calls are TRBV4-2 and TRBJ1-2, with TRBD1 identical over 9 bases. Germline CDR1 LGHNA, CDR2 YNFKEQ. Germline trimming cut 0 bases from V and 5 bases from J; bases unmatched to any gene: 7. The CDR3 consists of 16 residues. In nucleotides, the CDR3 is TGTGCCAGCAGCCAAGAACAGGGGGCCCCTGGGTATGGCTACACCTTC. It translates to CASSQEQGAPGYGYTF.

The gene calls are TRBV11-3 and TRBJ2-1; TRBD1 matches 10 bases. Germline V gene sequence: CDR1 SGHNT, CDR2 YENEEA. There are 16 residues in the CDR3. V was clipped by 2 bases and J by 5 bases; unmatched bases: 6. CDR3 region: CASSLIGQGGDNEQFF. The CDR3 DNA sequence: TGTGCCAGCAGCTTAATCGGACAGGGGGGAGACAATGAGCAGTTCTTC.

The chain combines TRBV18 with TRBJ2-5, with TRBD1 matching over 7 bases. V shed 2 bases and J 3 bases; nucleotides not matched to a gene: 6. The CDR3 runs 15 residues. Germline CDR1 and CDR2: KGHSH and LQKENI. The CDR3 bases are TGTGCCAGCTCACCAAGAATAGGGGGCGAAGAGACCCAGTACTTC. This sequence encodes CASSPRIGGEETQYF.

This rearrangement joins TRBV7-2 to TRBJ1-5; no reliable D call. CDR3 size: 17 residues. Germline V gene sequence: CDR1 SGHTA, CDR2 FQGNSA. V was cut by 5 bases and J by 0 bases, with 17 bases left in between. In nucleotides, the CDR3 is TGTGCCAGCAGCCTCTCCCTCAACCTGTATAGCAATCAGCCCCAGCATTTT. Translating it yields CASSLSLNLYSNQPQHF.

The chain uses TRBV6-5 and TRBJ2-5; no clear D gene. CDR3 length: 13 amino acids. Germline V lookup: CDR1 MNHEY, CDR2 SVGAGI. V was shortened by 7 bases and J by 2 bases, with 11 bases between the two germline ends. This CDR3 is CASKQLPQETQYF. The CDR3 DNA reads as TGTGCCAGCAAACAGCTACCGCAAGAGACCCAGTACTTC.

V and J are TRBV7-9 and TRBJ2-5; 10 positions agree with TRBD2. Unmatched junction bases numbered 8, after V lost 5 bases and J lost 5 bases. CDR1 SEHNR and CDR2 FQNEAQ come from the germline V gene (reference sequence). CDR3 length equals 15 residues. The CDR3 DNA follows: TGTGCCAGCAGCCCCGTAGCGGGAGGATCGGAGACCCAGTACTTC. Encoded protein: CASSPVAGGSETQYF.

The chain couples TRBV6-6 to TRBJ1-5, with D perhaps TRBD1 (6 bases). The germline V gene encodes CDR1 MNHNY and CDR2 SVGAGI (reference sequence). Between the trimmed V and J ends, which lost 4 bases and 6 bases, there was a span of 13 bases. This CDR3 has 14 amino acids. The CDR3 DNA follows: TGTGCCAGCAGTTCAACAGGAGGGGGTCAGCCCCAGCATTTT. Its protein is CASSSTGGGQPQHF.

The chain has TRBV29-1 and TRBJ2-1, with D possibly matching TRBD2 (5 bases). Germline CDR1 SQVTM, CDR2 ANQGSEA. The germline V and J ends were trimmed by 3 bases and 7 bases, with 16 bases remaining between them. This CDR3 contains 14 residues. CDR3 in amino acids: CSVEDLASVNEQFF. CDR3 nucleotide sequence: TGCAGCGTTGAGGATCTAGCCTCTGTAAATGAGCAGTTCTTC.

This clone was found a few times. V usage is TRBV19 and J usage is TRBJ1-2; possible D gene TRBD1, 5 bases. CDR1 and CDR2 (germline): LNHDA, SQIVND (reference sequence). V lost 5 bases and J 8 bases, leaving 12 bases between the germline ends. This CDR3 region has 12 residues. This chain's CDR3 is CASSGQGGGYTF. CDR3 DNA: TGTGCCAGTAGTGGGCAGGGCGGCGGCTACACCTTC.

A single count supports this clone. An end of the junction does not agree with germline; a read error may underlie this. The V gene is TRBV5-4, the J gene TRBJ2-7, with TRBD1 matching 10 bases. Germline V CDR1 and CDR2: SGHNT, YYREEE (reference sequence). The CDR3 runs 15 residues. The CDR3 spells CASSLVGTGAYEQYF. The CDR3 DNA sequence: TGTGCTAGCAGCTTGGTAGGGACAGGGGCCTACGAGCAGTACTTC.

The chain's CDR3 is CASSIPPASGKKNIQYF. CDR3 nucleotides: TGTGCCAGTAGTATACCCCCCGCAAGCGGCAAGAAAAACATTCAGTACTTC. The gene calls are TRBV19 and TRBJ2-4; D perhaps matches TRBD2 (5 bases). Germline CDR1 LNHDA, CDR2 SQIVND (reference sequence). The germline V and J ends were trimmed by 2 bases and 4 bases, with 18 bases remaining between them. This CDR3 is built from 17 residues.

V is TRBV19 and J is TRBJ2-7; D not certain. V lost 6 bases, J lost 7 bases, and 10 bases lay in between. The CDR3 is 11 amino acids. Looked up from germline, CDR1 is LNHDA and CDR2 is SQIVND (reference sequence). The CDR3 region has the DNA TGTGCCAGTAGAGGCCCTAGTGAGCAGTACTTC. This sequence encodes CASRGPSEQYF.

The chain is built from TRBV18 and TRBJ1-1; D is ambiguous. The V gene lost 2 bases and the J gene lost 1 base, with 8 bases spanning the gap. There are 14 residues in the CDR3. Germline V gene lookup returns CDR1 KGHSH and CDR2 LQKENI. CDR3 sequence (DNA): TGTGCCAGCTCACCATCGACGGAGAACACTGAAGCTTTCTTT. Translating gives CASSPSTENTEAFF.

The chain has TRBV6-5 and TRBJ2-6, with D perhaps matching TRBD1 (7 bases). V shed 6 bases and J shed 6 bases, with 15 bases lying between them. This CDR3 is 15 amino acids long. The germline V gene has CDR1 MNHEY and CDR2 SVGAGI. CDR3 coding DNA: TGTGCCAGCAGGCGGGACAGAGGGGAGGCCAACGTCCTGACTTTC. It translates to CASRRDRGEANVLTF.

J is TRBJ1-6 and V is TRBV2; perhaps TRBD1 as D (5 bases). CDR3 length equals 14 residues. V was trimmed by 0 bases and J by 11 bases, leaving 11 bases between them. The V gene's germline CDR1 is SNHLY and CDR2 FYNNEI. Written as DNA, the CDR3 is TGTGCCAGCAGTGAAGCGCTGAAGGGGCCACCCCTCCACTTT. It translates to CASSEALKGPPLHF.

The J gene is TRBJ1-2, the V gene TRBV6-1, with a possible D match to TRBD1 (6 bases). V lost 7 bases, J lost 8 bases, and 20 bases lay in between. The germline gives CDR1 MNHNS, CDR2 SASEGT. The length of the CDR3 is 14 residues. This CDR3 is CASTPEGGGKGYTF. As DNA, the CDR3 is TGTGCCAGCACTCCCGAGGGGGGGGGTAAGGGCTACACCTTC.

The J gene is TRBJ1-1, the V gene TRBV6-1; D might be TRBD1 (5 bases). The CDR3 length is 14 residues. V lost 4 bases and J lost 0, with 9 bases in between. Per the germline V gene, CDR1 is MNHNS and CDR2 is SASEGT. CDR3: CASSAGGMNTEAFF. In DNA, the CDR3 is TGTGCCAGCAGTGCGGGGGGGATGAACACTGAAGCTTTCTTT.

This clone showed up just a few times. The J gene is TRBJ2-2, the V gene TRBV11-3; no reliable D call. Germline CDR1 is SGHNT and CDR2 is YENEEA. The CDR3 has 13 amino acids. V was cut by 4 bases and J by 4 bases, with 7 bases left in between. CDR3 residues: CASSSPRTGELFF. In DNA form, the CDR3 reads TGTGCCAGCAGCTCCCCCCGCACCGGGGAGCTGTTTTTT.